This T cell receptor (beta chain) comes out of a study of a mutant IDH1 vaccine in newly diagnosed glioma. Study as a whole: First vaccine doses came 4-6 weeks after radiotherapy alone, or with temozolomide cycles. A roughly 62% male, approximately 38% female split and a mean age of about 44 years characterized treated patients. General study points: Immune responses induced by the vaccine were seen in 93.3% of patients, spanning multiple MHC alleles.

Stated time point: week 5, during vaccination. Doses of 300 ug of mutant IDH1 20-mer peptide were given with topical imiquimod. New WHO grade 3 or 4 astrocytomas that were IDH1-mutant and ATRX-lost had been found in donors. Notes on this clone: The target antigen is unknown.

Clones were sequenced by immunoSEQ multiplex PCR, and TCRdb holds only the in-frame ones, with some missing. The repertoire includes fewer than 40,000 clones, more than 75% of them detected once, and around 5.2% sits in the top ten. V shed 3 bases, J shed 3 bases, and the junction held 10 bases outside the gene matches. Per germline, CDR1 SNHLY and CDR2 FYNNEI. The CDR3 sequence is 17 residues long. The V and J genes are TRBV2 and TRBJ2-7; 11 nucleotides match TRBD2. The sequence was obtained from a man aged 40-50 years with glioma. The material sequenced was PBMCs, taken from a glioma patient whose treatment included an IDH1 peptide vaccine. The CDR3 here is CASSDIPPGLAVYEQYF. The CDR3 DNA is TGTGCCAGCAGTGACATTCCTCCGGGACTAGCGGTCTACGAGCAGTACTTC.